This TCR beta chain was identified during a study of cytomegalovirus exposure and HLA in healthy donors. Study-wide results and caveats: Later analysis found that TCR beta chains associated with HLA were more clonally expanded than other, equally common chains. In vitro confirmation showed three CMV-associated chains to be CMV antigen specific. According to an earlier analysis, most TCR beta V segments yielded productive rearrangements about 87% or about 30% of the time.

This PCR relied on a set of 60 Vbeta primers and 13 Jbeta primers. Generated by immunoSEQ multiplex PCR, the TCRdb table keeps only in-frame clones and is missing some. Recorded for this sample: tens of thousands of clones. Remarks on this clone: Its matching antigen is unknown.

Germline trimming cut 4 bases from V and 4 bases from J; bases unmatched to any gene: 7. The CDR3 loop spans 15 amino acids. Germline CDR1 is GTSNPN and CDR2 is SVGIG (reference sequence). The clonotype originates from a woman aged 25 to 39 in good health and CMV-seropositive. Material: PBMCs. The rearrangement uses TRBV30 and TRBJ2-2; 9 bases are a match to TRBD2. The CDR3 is CAWTQTSGTTGELFF. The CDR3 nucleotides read TGTGCCTGGACCCAGACTAGCGGCACCACCGGGGAGCTGTTTTTT.